This TCR beta chain was observed in a study of cytomegalovirus exposure and HLA in healthy donors. Concerning this clone: Its antigen is as yet unknown.

Both 60 Vbeta primers and 13 Jbeta primers went into the PCR. Clones were sequenced by immunoSEQ multiplex PCR, and TCRdb holds only the in-frame ones, with some missing. The profile covers approximately 190,000 clones, with 75% to 85% appearing a single time and 13% to 15% taken by the ten largest. The study, taken as a whole, reports: Reportedly, a later analysis found an Asian-associated ancestry cluster had fewer N-insertions than the roughly 700-donor mean. Owing to their indistinguishability, certain V segments, notably TRBV6-2 and TRBV6-3, were excluded. Usually a TCR sequence was rare, but some public TCRs were found in many donors. Evidence from a later analysis indicated that most CMV-associated TCR beta chains looked HLA-restricted.

The V gene lost 10 bases and the J gene lost 1 base, with 12 bases spanning the gap. The length of the CDR3 is 13 residues. Germline values: CDR1 MDHEN, CDR2 SYDVKM. The source material was PBMCs. The receptor comes from a woman between 25 and 40 years old in good health and CMV-seropositive. V and J are TRBV28 and TRBJ2-3; D is uncertain. The CDR3 bases are TGTGCCACCACCCAGTCTGGCACAGATACGCAGTATTTT. It codes for CATTQSGTDTQYF. The variable domain in full, with the rest retrieved from reference TRBV28 and TRBJ2-3, is DVKVTQSSRYLVKRTGEKVFLECVQDMDHENMFWYRQDPGLGLRLIYFSYDVKMKEKGDIPEGYSVSREKKERFSLILESASTNQTSMYLCATTQSGTDTQYFGPGTRLTVL.